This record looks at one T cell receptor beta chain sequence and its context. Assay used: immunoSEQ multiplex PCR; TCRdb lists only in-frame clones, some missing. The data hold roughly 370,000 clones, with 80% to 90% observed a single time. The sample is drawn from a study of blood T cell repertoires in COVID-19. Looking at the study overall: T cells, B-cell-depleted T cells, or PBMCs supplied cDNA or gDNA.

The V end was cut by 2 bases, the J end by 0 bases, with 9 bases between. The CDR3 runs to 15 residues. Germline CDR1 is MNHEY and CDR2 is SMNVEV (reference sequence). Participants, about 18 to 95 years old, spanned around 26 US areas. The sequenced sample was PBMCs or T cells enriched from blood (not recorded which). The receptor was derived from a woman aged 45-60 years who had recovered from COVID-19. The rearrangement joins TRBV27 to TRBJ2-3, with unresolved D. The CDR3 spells CASSLILGSTDTQYF. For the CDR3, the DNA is TGTGCCAGCAGTTTAATCTTGGGCAGCACAGATACGCAGTATTTT.